This T cell receptor beta chain was obtained from a study of cytomegalovirus exposure and HLA in healthy donors. Study-wide background: Unique TCRs numbering roughly 85 million, obtained from HLA-typed donors, made up an early data release.

This CDR3 comprises 15 residues. Germline lookup yields CDR1 LNHNV and CDR2 YYDKDF (reference sequence). With 3 bases clipped from V and 2 bases from J, the junction kept 1 base outside the gene matches. Researchers ran the PCR with 60 Vbeta and 13 Jbeta primers. Some clones are missing from TCRdb's copy, which holds only in-frame ones; the method was immunoSEQ multiplex PCR. The data show about 200,000 clones, more than 75% seen once. General observations from the study: According to the study, 160 or so TCR beta chains were cytomegalovirus-associated. CMV serostatus was the only immune exposure information that was available. Being productive about 87% or about 30% of the time was typical of most TCR beta V segments in an earlier analysis.

A word on this clone: Its antigen is as yet unknown.

The TCR originated in a male donor in good health and CMV-seropositive. The chain combines TRBV15 with TRBJ1-5, with 10 bases lining up with TRBD1. The sequencing input was PBMCs. The CDR3 bases are TGTGCCACCAGCAGTGGGACAGGGGGCAATCAGCCCCAGCATTTT. Protein: CATSSGTGGNQPQHF.